The 18 T cell receptor beta chains in this list originate from one sample, sequenced in a study of shared clonotypes between healthy human individuals. Assay: immunoSEQ multiplex PCR; the TCRdb copy retains only in-frame clones and omits some. This sample carries roughly 2 million clones, roughly 94% of them seen once, and the ten largest clones take approximately 0.13%. What was sequenced was naive CD4+ T cells sorted from blood. Subset indicated: CD45RA+ positively selected. The origin of the receptors is a young man in good health.

The rearrangement links TRBV7-2 to TRBJ2-7, with TRBD2 matching over 8 bases. The V gene's germline CDR1 is SGHTA and CDR2 FQGNSA. CDR3 length: 16 amino acids. The J segment lost 4 bases and the V segment lost 0 bases, leaving 8 bases of the junction unmatched. The CDR3 nucleotides are TGTGCCAGCAGCTTAGCGGGACCTAGCGGGCCTTACGAGCAGTACTTC. It encodes CASSLAGPSGPYEQYF.

The V call is TRBV5-1, the J call TRBJ2-6, with D hard to call. Trimming stripped 0 bases from V and 4 bases from J, with 8 bases between. The CDR3 extends over 15 amino acids. The germline V gene encodes CDR1 SGHRS and CDR2 YFSETQ. CDR3 nucleotide sequence: TGCGCCAGCAGCTTGGACACCTCCGGGGCCAACGTCCTGACTTTC. It is translated as CASSLDTSGANVLTF. Drawing the rest from reference TRBV5-1 and TRBJ2-6, the complete variable domain is KAGVTQTPRYLIKTRGQQVTLSCSPISGHRSVSWYQQTPGQGLQFLFEYFSETQRNKGNFPGRFSGRQFSNSRSEMNVSTLELGDSALYLCASSLDTSGANVLTFGAGSRLTVL.

The chain has TRBV28 and TRBJ2-3, with a possible D match to TRBD1 (6 bases). This CDR3 has 14 amino acids. Germline lookup yields CDR1 MDHEN and CDR2 SYDVKM. V was shortened by 5 bases and J by 7 bases, with 16 bases between the two germline ends. The CDR3 DNA reads TGTGCCAGCAGTGGGGGCCTGCTTAAAAATACGCAGTATTTT. Protein sequence: CASSGGLLKNTQYF.

V and J are TRBV29-1 and TRBJ1-2; D uncertain. The CDR3 loop spans 14 amino acids. The V gene lost 0 bases and the J gene lost 8 bases, with 16 bases spanning the gap. Germline V CDR1 and CDR2: SQVTM, ANQGSEA. The CDR3 spells CSVEERAVTMGYTF. The CDR3 DNA sequence: TGCAGCGTTGAAGAGAGGGCAGTAACTATGGGCTACACCTTC.

The chain joins TRBV19 to TRBJ2-7; 10 bases line up with TRBD2. After removal of 6 bases from V and 0 bases from J, the junction contained 5 bases not matched to a gene. Per germline, CDR1 LNHDA and CDR2 SQIVND (reference sequence). The CDR3 has 15 amino acids. The CDR3 coding sequence is TGTGCCAGTAGCAGGACTAGCGGATACTCCTACGAGCAGTACTTC. Amino acid sequence: CASSRTSGYSYEQYF. Filled out from reference TRBV19 and TRBJ2-7, the complete variable domain reads DGGITQSPKYLFRKEGQNVTLSCEQNLNHDAMYWYRQDPGQGLRLIYYSQIVNDFQKGDIAEGYSVSREKKESFPLTVTSAQKNPTAFYLCASSRTSGYSYEQYFGPGTRLTVT.

V and J are TRBV6-5 and TRBJ1-1, with D hard to call. V shed 2 bases and J shed 4 bases, with 8 bases lying between them. Germline loops: CDR1 MNHEY, CDR2 SVGAGI. This CDR3 spans 13 amino acids. In DNA form, the CDR3 reads TGTGCCAGCAGTTACGCGGACGGCACTGAAGCTTTCTTT. Its translation: CASSYADGTEAFF.

Of note for this clone: At one boundary the junction diverges from the germline segment, which might be a read error. J is TRBJ2-1 and V is TRBV7-7; 7 bases map to TRBD1. Germline V CDR1 and CDR2: SSHAT, FNYEAQ (reference sequence). This CDR3 is 13 amino acids long. The CDR3 spells CASSRDRTGEQFF. CDR3 DNA sequence: TGTGCTAGCAGCCGCGATAGGACAGGTGAGCAGTTCTTC.

This clone appeared once. The chain joins TRBV2 to TRBJ2-5, with D perhaps being TRBD1 or TRBD2 (5 bases each). Germline CDR1 and CDR2: SNHLY and FYNNEI. V was shortened by 5 bases and J by 3 bases, with 7 bases between the two germline ends. The CDR3 consists of 12 residues. The CDR3 sequence is CASSWDEETQYF. CDR3 bases: TGTGCCAGCAGTTGGGACGAAGAGACCCAGTACTTC.

The V call is TRBV30, the J call TRBJ1-6; D not certain. This CDR3 has 14 residues. Trimming took off 2 bases at V and 10 bases at J, with 15 bases between the two ends. Germline CDR1 is GTSNPN and CDR2 is SVGIG (reference sequence). The chain's CDR3 is CAWSSGERASPLHF. DNA for the CDR3: TGTGCCTGGAGTTCTGGGGAAAGAGCATCACCCCTCCACTTT.

The chain joins TRBV7-9 to TRBJ1-2; possible D gene TRBD1, 6 bases. CDR3 length: 16 amino acids. Germline assignment: CDR1 SEHNR and CDR2 FQNEAQ (reference sequence). V was clipped by 5 bases and J by 5 bases, with 21 bases between them. The CDR3, as DNA: TGTGCCAGCAGCCCAGTAGGGGGGCGCCTCTTATATGGCTACACCTTC. Its protein is CASSPVGGRLLYGYTF.

The V call is TRBV14, the J call TRBJ2-1, with a tentative D call TRBD1 (6 bases). Deletions cut 0 bases from V and 1 base from J, with 22 bases between. The CDR3 spans 20 residues. Germline assignment: CDR1 SGHDN and CDR2 FVKESK. CDR3 loop: CASSQDFVGSMRGSYNEQFF. CDR3 bases: TGTGCCAGCAGCCAAGATTTCGTCGGAAGCATGAGGGGGTCCTACAATGAGCAGTTCTTC.

The rearrangement joins TRBV7-9 to TRBJ1-1; TRBD1 matches 7 bases. The CDR3 loop spans 13 amino acids. After removal of 5 bases from V and 7 bases from J, the junction contained 7 bases not matched to a gene. From germline, CDR1 is SEHNR and CDR2 FQNEAQ (reference sequence). The CDR3 sequence: CASSPGTVGEAFF. CDR3 DNA sequence: TGTGCCAGCAGCCCTGGGACAGTAGGTGAAGCTTTCTTT.

The chain employs TRBV28 and TRBJ2-2; D is uncertain. The V and J ends lost 6 bases and 7 bases respectively, with 9 bases between them. Germline loops: CDR1 MDHEN, CDR2 SYDVKM. The CDR3 runs 12 residues. In DNA, the CDR3 is TGTGCCAGCAGCATTAGCAGCGGGGAGCTGTTTTTT. As protein: CASSISSGELFF.

With respect to this clone: Other nucleotide sequences from this sample produce the same CDR3. V is TRBV6-1 and J is TRBJ2-7, with TRBD2 matching 10 bases. After removal of 4 bases from V and 0 bases from J, the junction contained 9 bases not matched to a gene. Germline CDR1 reads MNHNS; CDR2 reads SASEGT. The CDR3 consists of 17 residues. This CDR3 is CASSAGGLAESSYEQYF. The CDR3 region has the DNA TGTGCCAGCAGTGCGGGAGGACTAGCGGAGAGCTCCTACGAGCAGTACTTC.

This sequence joins TRBV11-2 and TRBJ2-7; 8 nucleotides match TRBD1. The germline V gene encodes CDR1 SGHAT and CDR2 FQNNGV. CDR3 size: 14 residues. The V segment lost 4 bases and the J segment 6 bases; nucleotides outside the gene matches: 8. CDR3 loop: CASSSTGVGGEQYF. For the CDR3, the DNA is TGTGCCAGCAGCTCGACAGGGGTTGGCGGCGAGCAGTACTTC.

CDR3 sequence reads: CASSSSPSNQPQHF. CDR3 nucleotides: TGTGCCAGCAGCTCAAGCCCTAGCAATCAGCCCCAGCATTTT. The chain uses TRBV7-9 and TRBJ1-5; D is unresolved. The germline V and J ends were trimmed by 4 bases and 0 bases, with 7 bases remaining between them. This CDR3 region has 14 residues. Germline CDR1 and CDR2: SEHNR and FQNEAQ (reference sequence). Supplemented by reference TRBV7-9 and TRBJ1-5, the full variable domain reads DTGVSQNPRHKITKRGQNVTFRCDPISEHNRLYWYRQTLGQGPEFLTYFQNEAQLEKSRLLSDRFSAERPKGSFSTLEIQRTEQGDSAMYLCASSSSPSNQPQHFGDGTRLSIL.

The chain employs TRBV2 and TRBJ2-1, with D possibly TRBD2 on 5 matching bases. This CDR3 is built from 14 residues. V shed 1 base and J shed 9 bases, with 13 bases lying between them. Germline V gives CDR1 SNHLY, CDR2 FYNNEI. CDR3 amino acids: CASSEGLATSEQFF. The DNA of the CDR3 is TGTGCCAGCAGTGAAGGGCTAGCCACGAGTGAGCAGTTCTTC.

As to this clone: This same CDR3 is encoded by further DNA sequences in the sample. V and J are TRBV30 and TRBJ2-7, with 7 nucleotides matching TRBD1. CDR1 and CDR2 from the germline V gene are GTSNPN and SVGIG (reference sequence). With 2 bases clipped from V and 3 bases from J, the junction kept 4 bases outside the gene matches. CDR3 length: 13 residues. CDR3 sequence reads: CAWSRGLIYEQYF. CDR3 DNA sequence: TGTGCCTGGAGTAGGGGGCTGATCTACGAGCAGTACTTC.